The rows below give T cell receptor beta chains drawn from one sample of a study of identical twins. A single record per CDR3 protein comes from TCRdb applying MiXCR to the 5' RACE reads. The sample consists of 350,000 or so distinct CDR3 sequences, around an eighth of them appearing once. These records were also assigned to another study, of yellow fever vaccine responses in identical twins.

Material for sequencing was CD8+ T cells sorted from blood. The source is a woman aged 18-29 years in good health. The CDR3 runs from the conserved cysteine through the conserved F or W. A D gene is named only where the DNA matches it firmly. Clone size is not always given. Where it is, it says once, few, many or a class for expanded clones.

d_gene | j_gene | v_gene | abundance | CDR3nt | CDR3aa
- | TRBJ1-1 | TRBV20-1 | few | TGCAGTGCCAGGTCTATGTTGGGGAGGTCGCTCACTGAAGCTTTCTTT | CSARSMLGRSLTEAFF
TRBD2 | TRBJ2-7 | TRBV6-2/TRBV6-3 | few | TGTGCCAGCACCTGGGACTACTCCTACGAGCAGTACTTC | CASTWDYSYEQYF
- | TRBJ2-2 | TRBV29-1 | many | TGCAGCGTCGGAAGGAACACCGGGGAGCTGTTTTTT | CSVGRNTGELFF
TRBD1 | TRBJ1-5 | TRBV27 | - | TGTGCCAGCAGTTTATCGAAGGGGGCAAATCAGCCCCAGCATTTT | CASSLSKGANQPQHF
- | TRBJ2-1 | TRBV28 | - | TGTGCCAGCAGTTCGGTCGGACCTGAGCAGTTCTTC | CASSSVGPEQFF
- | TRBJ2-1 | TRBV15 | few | TGTGCCACCAGCACCCTCTACAGGGAGCAGTTCTTC | CATSTLYREQFF
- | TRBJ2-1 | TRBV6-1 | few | TGTGCCAGCAGTGTCGGCCCTGACAATGAGCAGTTCTTC | CASSVGPDNEQFF
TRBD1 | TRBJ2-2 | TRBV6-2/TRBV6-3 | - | TGTGCCAGCAGTTTCGCCGGGACAGGGCCCACCGGGGAGCTGTTTTTT | CASSFAGTGPTGELFF
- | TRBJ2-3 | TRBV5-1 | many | TGCGCCAGCAGCCCATACAGCACAGATACGCAGTATTTT | CASSPYSTDTQYF
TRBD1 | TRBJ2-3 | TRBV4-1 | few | TGCGCCAGCAGCCAAGAACGACAGGGGACAGATACGCAGTATTTT | CASSQERQGTDTQYF
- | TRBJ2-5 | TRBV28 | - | TGTGCCAGCAGAAGCGACACTCTGAATCAAGAGACCCAGTACTTC | CASRSDTLNQETQYF
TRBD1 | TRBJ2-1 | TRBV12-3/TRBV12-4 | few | TGTGCCAGCGGATCGACAGGGGGCTCCTACAATGAGCAGTTCTTC | CASGSTGGSYNEQFF
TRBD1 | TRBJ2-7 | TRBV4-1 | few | TGCGCCAGCAGCCAAGAGGGACAGGGGTACGAGCAGTACTTC | CASSQEGQGYEQYF
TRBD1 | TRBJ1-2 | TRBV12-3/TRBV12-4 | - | TGTGCCAGCAGTTTGGACAGGGCGCGGGGCTACACCTTC | CASSLDRARGYTF
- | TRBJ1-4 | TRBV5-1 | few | TGCGCCAGCAGCGCATCCCGGGGGGACTTCCGTGAAAAACTGTTTTTT | CASSASRGDFREKLFF
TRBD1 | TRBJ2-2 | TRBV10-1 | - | TGCGCCAGCAGAAACCGGGACAGCCCCGGGGAGCTGTTTTTT | CASRNRDSPGELFF
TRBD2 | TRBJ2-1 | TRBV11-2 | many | TGTGCCAGCAGCTCATCGCGGGGGGGCCTCTGGGATGAGCAGTTCTTC | CASSSSRGGLWDEQFF
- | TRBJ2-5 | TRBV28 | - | TGTGCCAGCAGTTTTCTCCAGACCCAGTACTTC | CASSFLQTQYF
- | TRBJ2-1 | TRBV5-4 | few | TGTGCCAGCAGCCTCATCGGTGAGCAGTTCTTC | CASSLIGEQFF
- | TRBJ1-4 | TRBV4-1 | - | TGCGCCAGCAGCCAAGAGGACAGCTTCATAGAAAAACTGTTTTTT | CASSQEDSFIEKLFF
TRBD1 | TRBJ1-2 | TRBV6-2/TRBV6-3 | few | TGTGCCAGCAGGGGGACAGGGATCTACTACACCTTC | CASRGTGIYYTF
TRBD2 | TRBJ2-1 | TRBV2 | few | TGTGCCAGCAGTGGGACTAGCGGACTCTACAATGAGCAGTTCTTC | CASSGTSGLYNEQFF
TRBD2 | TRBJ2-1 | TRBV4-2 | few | TGTGCCAGCAGCCAAGAGGGACTAGCGAATGAGCAGTTCTTC | CASSQEGLANEQFF
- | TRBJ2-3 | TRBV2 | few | TGTGCCAGCAACCCTACAGGGGCGGGGAATGAAGATACGCAGTATTTT | CASNPTGAGNEDTQYF
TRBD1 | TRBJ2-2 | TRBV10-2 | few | TGCGCCAGCAGGCCGGGACAGGGGCGATCCGGGGAGCTGTTTTTT | CASRPGQGRSGELFF
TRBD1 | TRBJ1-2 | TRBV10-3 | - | TGTGCCATCAGCGCGGGACAGGACAACTATGGCTACACCTTC | CAISAGQDNYGYTF
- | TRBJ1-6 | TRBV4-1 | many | TGCGCCAGCAGCCAAGATAGGGGTATGGATAATTCACCCCTCCACTTT | CASSQDRGMDNSPLHF
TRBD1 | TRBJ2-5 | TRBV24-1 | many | TGTGCCACCAGTGATTCCGGACAGGGACGGGGGGAGACCCAGTACTTC | CATSDSGQGRGETQYF
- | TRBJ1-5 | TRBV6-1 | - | TGTGCCAGCAGCCTATCCGGGAGTCGGCCCCAGCATTTT | CASSLSGSRPQHF
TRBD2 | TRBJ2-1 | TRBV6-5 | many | TGTGCCAGCCTACAAAGCGGGGGGCCGTGGAATGAGCAGTTCTTC | CASLQSGGPWNEQFF
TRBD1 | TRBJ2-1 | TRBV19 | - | TGTGCCAGTAGCCCCTTCGACAGGGTAGGCGATGAGCAGTTCTTC | CASSPFDRVGDEQFF
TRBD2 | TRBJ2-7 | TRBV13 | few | TGTGCCAGCAGAGATACTAGCGTGTCCTACGAGCAGTACTTC | CASRDTSVSYEQYF
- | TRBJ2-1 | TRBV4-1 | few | TGCGCCAGCACCCGCGCAGGAGCCACCGGGTGGAATGAGCAGTTCTTC | CASTRAGATGWNEQFF